The 22 T cell receptor beta chains below come from one sample, sequenced in a study of cytomegalovirus exposure and HLA in healthy donors (dated by TCRdb to the late 2010s). The library was generated by the immunoSEQ multiplex PCR assay. Imported from immuneACCESS, the table was reduced by TCRdb to in-frame sequences with V and J called. These copies leave out some clones; in studies compared against another copy, an unresolved V gene accounts for under half, and the cause of the remainder is not known. In this sample the table shows more than 95,000 clones, about 82% of which occur a single time. Together, the top ten hold approximately 4.9% of the sample. Sequencing was carried out using PBMCs. These receptors were obtained from a man between 18 and 29 years old in good health and CMV-seronegative.

The chain carries TRBV25-1 and TRBJ1-1; tentative D call: TRBD1 (6 bases). This CDR3 is 15 amino acids long. Germline-derived CDR1 and CDR2 are MGHDK and SYGVNS. The germline V and J ends were trimmed by 4 bases and 5 bases, with 17 bases remaining between them. The CDR3 nucleotides read TGTGCCAGCAGTGTCGGTGGGGGCGGAGTTACTGAAGCTTTCTTT. It yields the protein CASSVGGGGVTEAFF.

This chain connects TRBV5-1 to TRBJ1-2, with TRBD1 matching 7 bases. Germline V gene sequence: CDR1 SGHRS, CDR2 YFSETQ. The CDR3 covers 15 residues. V lost 4 bases to trimming and J lost 7 bases; unmatched junction nucleotides: 13. In DNA, the CDR3 is TGCGCCAGCAGCCCTCGGGACAGCCCCGATCTTGGCTACACCTTC. Translating it yields CASSPRDSPDLGYTF.

This clone was observed once. The chain couples TRBV19 to TRBJ1-6; D unclear. Trimming cost V 5 bases and J 0 bases, with 11 bases left between them. The CDR3 consists of 16 residues. Germline-derived CDR1 and CDR2 are LNHDA and SQIVND (reference sequence). This chain's CDR3 is CASSGYLSSYNSPLHF. Written as DNA, the CDR3 is TGTGCCAGTAGTGGTTATCTAAGCTCCTATAATTCACCCCTCCACTTT.

This chain links TRBV2 with TRBJ1-2, with TRBD1 as a possible D gene (6 bases). V lost 3 bases and J 5 bases, leaving 10 bases between the germline ends. The CDR3 runs 13 residues. The germline gives CDR1 SNHLY, CDR2 FYNNEI. CDR3 amino acids: CASSDRGGYGYTF. CDR3 nucleotide sequence: TGTGCCAGCAGTGACAGGGGCGGGTATGGCTACACCTTC.

The V call is TRBV4-1, the J call TRBJ2-3; no clear D. V was clipped by 2 bases and J by 2 bases, with 2 bases between them. CDR1 MGHRA and CDR2 YSYEKL come from the germline V gene. The CDR3 is 12 amino acids. The CDR3 nucleotides read TGCGCCAGCAGCCAACTCACAGATACGCAGTATTTT. Its protein product is CASSQLTDTQYF.

This chain joins TRBV30 and TRBJ2-5; D might be TRBD1 (6 bases). Germline CDR1 and CDR2: GTSNPN and SVGIG (reference sequence). CDR3 length: 16 amino acids. V was pared by 3 bases and J by 4 bases, with 21 bases between. The CDR3 bases are TGTGCCTGGAGGGGGCCCTTTGTGGGGGCCCTAGAGACCCAGTACTTC. This codes for CAWRGPFVGALETQYF.

This chain links TRBV9 with TRBJ1-1; no clear D gene. Looked up from germline, CDR1 is SGDLS and CDR2 is YYNGEE. The CDR3 contains 15 residues. The V end lost 3 bases, the J end lost 1 base, and 13 bases lay between the germline ends. CDR3 in DNA: TGTGCCAGCAGCGAGACCCCTGGGCCGAACACTGAAGCTTTCTTT. Translation: CASSETPGPNTEAFF.

The chain links TRBV5-1 to TRBJ2-7; D perhaps matches TRBD2 (6 bases). CDR1 and CDR2 (germline): SGHRS, YFSETQ. V lost 1 base and J lost 3, with 14 bases in between. The CDR3 consists of 15 residues. CDR3 loop: CASSLLRGLDYEQYF. The DNA of the CDR3 is TGCGCCAGCAGCTTGCTCCGGGGGTTGGACTACGAGCAGTACTTC.

The chain recombines TRBV2 with TRBJ2-2; D unclear. Germline CDR1 is SNHLY and CDR2 is FYNNEI. The ends were cut back, 3 bases at V and 5 bases at J, with 13 bases in the middle. The CDR3 covers 15 residues. CDR3 DNA: TGTGCCAGCAGTGAGTTTGTTAGTGGTACCGGGGAGCTGTTTTTT. Protein sequence: CASSEFVSGTGELFF.

V is TRBV7-9 and J is TRBJ1-2; D is unclear. Trimming took 1 base from V and 4 from J, leaving 13 bases between them. CDR3 size: 15 residues. The germline gives CDR1 SEHNR, CDR2 FQNEAQ (reference sequence). CDR3 bases: TGTGCCAGCAGCTTAGAGGTGTCCCAGCGCTATGGCTACACCTTC. Translation gives CASSLEVSQRYGYTF. Combining the CDR3 with reference TRBV7-9 and TRBJ1-2 gives the whole variable domain DTGVSQNPRHKITKRGQNVTFRCDPISEHNRLYWYRQTLGQGPEFLTYFQNEAQLEKSRLLSDRFSAERPKGSFSTLEIQRTEQGDSAMYLCASSLEVSQRYGYTFGSGTRLTVV.

The CDR3 DNA reads as TGCGCCAGCAGCCAAGATCACAACTCTGGAAACACCATATATTTT. This translates into CASSQDHNSGNTIYF. The chain has TRBV4-1 and TRBJ1-3; D is undetermined. The CDR3 has 15 amino acids. CDR1 is MGHRA, CDR2 YSYEKL, per germline. The V end was cut by 0 bases, the J end by 0 bases, with 6 bases between.

The V and J genes are TRBV30 and TRBJ2-7, with D tentatively TRBD1 (6 bases). Germline values: CDR1 GTSNPN, CDR2 SVGIG (reference sequence). CDR3 length: 13 amino acids. V lost 1 base, J lost 6 bases, and 13 bases lay in between. The DNA of the CDR3 is TGTGCCTGGAGTGATACAGGGAGCGGCGAGCAGTACTTC. Translation: CAWSDTGSGEQYF.

The J gene is TRBJ2-6, the V gene TRBV7-9; no definite D call. The V gene's germline CDR1 is SEHNR and CDR2 FQNEAQ (reference sequence). Trimming shortened V by 6 bases and J by 1 base, and 4 bases separated the two germline ends. CDR3 size: 13 residues. CDR3 DNA sequence: TGTGCCAGCAGGGCTTCTGGGGCCAACGTCCTGACTTTC. As protein: CASRASGANVLTF.

The gene calls are TRBV25-1 and TRBJ2-1, with a possible D match to TRBD2 (6 bases). V lost 8 bases, J lost 5 bases, and 16 bases lay in between. This CDR3 is 14 amino acids long. Germline-derived CDR1 and CDR2 are MGHDK and SYGVNS. DNA for the CDR3: TGTGCCAGCCATTCGGGACTCTCAAACAATGAGCAGTTCTTC. It specifies CASHSGLSNNEQFF.

The gene calls are TRBV7-9 and TRBJ1-1, with D unresolved. Trimming removed 5 bases at V and 4 bases at J, with 11 bases between. The CDR3 contains 13 residues. Germline V CDR1 and CDR2: SEHNR, FQNEAQ (reference sequence). For the CDR3, the DNA is TGTGCCAGCAGCCGCCAGGAGGGCACTGAAGCTTTCTTT. This gives the protein CASSRQEGTEAFF. Supplemented by reference TRBV7-9 and TRBJ1-1, the full variable domain reads DTGVSQNPRHKITKRGQNVTFRCDPISEHNRLYWYRQTLGQGPEFLTYFQNEAQLEKSRLLSDRFSAERPKGSFSTLEIQRTEQGDSAMYLCASSRQEGTEAFFGQGTRLTVV.

This chain links TRBV21-1 with TRBJ1-1; the table names TRBD1, a call not compared with the DNA. TRBV21-1 is deemed a pseudogene. The CDR3 runs 15 residues. Here the CDR3 reads CASSVRTGLNTEAFF. The CDR3 DNA sequence: TGTGCCAGCAGCGTAAGGACAGGTCTGAACACTGAAGCTTTCTTT.

The chain has TRBV5-1 and TRBJ2-7; 8 nucleotides agree with TRBD2. This CDR3 is 17 amino acids long. Trimming removed 0 bases from V and 7 bases from J; junction bases left unmatched: 15. CDR1 SGHRS and CDR2 YFSETQ come from the germline V gene. The CDR3, as DNA: TGCGCCAGCAGCTTGGGGACCACTGGGCGGGGGGTCCCGGAGCAGTACTTC. Its protein product is CASSLGTTGRGVPEQYF.

This clone appeared once. The chain combines TRBV6-5 with TRBJ1-4; D is perhaps TRBD1 (5 bases). There are 15 residues in the CDR3. Germline V gene sequence: CDR1 MNHEY, CDR2 SVGAGI. V gave up 2 bases and J gave up 5 bases, with 12 bases separating them. In DNA form, the CDR3 reads TGTGCCAGCAGTTACATGTCAGGGCGAAATGAAAAACTGTTTTTT. Its translation is CASSYMSGRNEKLFF.

This chain links TRBV6-1 with TRBJ1-2; TRBD1 might be the D (6 bases). The CDR3 sequence is 13 residues long. Germline V gives CDR1 MNHNS, CDR2 SASEGT. The CDR3 reads CARQVGVYYGYTF. The CDR3 DNA reads as TGTGCTAGACAGGTCGGGGTTTACTATGGCTACACCTTC.

This chain connects TRBV6-5 to TRBJ1-5, with D unclear. Germline CDR1 and CDR2: MNHEY and SVGAGI. V was shortened by 6 bases and J by 12 bases, with 12 bases between the two germline ends. CDR3 length: 11 residues. DNA for the CDR3: TGTGCCAGCAGCCAAGGCGAGGTCCAGCATTTT. This gives the protein CASSQGEVQHF.

The rearrangement uses TRBV5-1 and TRBJ2-7; D perhaps matches TRBD1 (6 bases). The V and J ends lost 4 bases and 3 bases respectively, with 20 bases between them. Germline V gene sequence: CDR1 SGHRS, CDR2 YFSETQ. The CDR3 consists of 16 residues. CDR3 sequence (DNA): TGCGCCAGCAGCATTGTCCGGACAGAAGGACGCTACGAGCAGTACTTC. Protein product: CASSIVRTEGRYEQYF. The variable domain in full, completed from reference TRBV5-1 and TRBJ2-7, reads KAGVTQTPRYLIKTRGQQVTLSCSPISGHRSVSWYQQTPGQGLQFLFEYFSETQRNKGNFPGRFSGRQFSNSRSEMNVSTLELGDSALYLCASSIVRTEGRYEQYFGPGTRLTVT.

The genes are TRBV5-1 and TRBJ1-1; perhaps TRBD1 as D (6 bases). V was clipped by 4 bases and J by 6 bases, with 16 bases between them. CDR1 is SGHRS, CDR2 YFSETQ, per germline. This CDR3 has 14 residues. CDR3 residues: CASSVQGIDAEAFF. Written as DNA, the CDR3 is TGCGCCAGCAGCGTACAGGGTATCGATGCTGAAGCTTTCTTT.